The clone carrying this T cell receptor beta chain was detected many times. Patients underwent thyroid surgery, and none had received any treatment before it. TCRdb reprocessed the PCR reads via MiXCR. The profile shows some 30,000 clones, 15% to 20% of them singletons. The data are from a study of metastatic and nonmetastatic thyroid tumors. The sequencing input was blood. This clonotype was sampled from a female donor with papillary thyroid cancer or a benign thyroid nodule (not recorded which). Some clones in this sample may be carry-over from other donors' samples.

CDR3 in amino acids: CSASRTVQFRETQYF. The CDR3, as DNA: TGCAGTGCTAGTAGAACGGTTCAGTTTAGGGAGACCCAGTACTTC. V usage is TRBV20-1 and J usage is TRBJ2-5; D not certain. The CDR3 is 15 residues long. Between the trimmed V and J ends, which lost 3 bases and 5 bases, there was a span of 19 bases. Germline CDR1 DFQATT, CDR2 SNEGSKA (reference sequence).